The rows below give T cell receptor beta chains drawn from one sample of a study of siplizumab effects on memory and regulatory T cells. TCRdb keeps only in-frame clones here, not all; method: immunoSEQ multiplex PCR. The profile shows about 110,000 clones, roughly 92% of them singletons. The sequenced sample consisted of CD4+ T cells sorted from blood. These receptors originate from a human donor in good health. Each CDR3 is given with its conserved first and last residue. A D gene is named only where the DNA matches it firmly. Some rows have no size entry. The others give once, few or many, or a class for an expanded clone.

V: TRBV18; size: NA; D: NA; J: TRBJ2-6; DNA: TGTGCCAGCTCCCTCGCGAGACGTTACTCTGGGGCCAACGTCCTGACTTTC; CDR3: CASSLARRYSGANVLTF
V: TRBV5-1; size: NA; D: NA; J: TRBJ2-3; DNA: TGCGCCAGCAGCTTGGTGGTCGGCACAGATACGCAGTATTTT; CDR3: CASSLVVGTDTQYF
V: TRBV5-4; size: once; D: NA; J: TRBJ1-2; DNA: TGTGCCAGCAGCCAAAGGTGGGCCGGTCCCAACTATGGCTACACCTTC; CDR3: CASSQRWAGPNYGYTF
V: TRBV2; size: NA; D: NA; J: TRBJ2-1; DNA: TGTGCCAGCAGTGAGGGATACAATGAGCAGTTCTTC; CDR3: CASSEGYNEQFF
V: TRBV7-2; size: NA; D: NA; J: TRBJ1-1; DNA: TGTGCCAGCAGCTTAATGGGGGGCACTGAAGCTTTCTTT; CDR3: CASSLMGGTEAFF
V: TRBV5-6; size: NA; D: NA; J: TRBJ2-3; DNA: TGTGCCAGCAGCCATATACGACAGATTTATAGCACAGATACGCAGTATTTT; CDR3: CASSHIRQIYSTDTQYF
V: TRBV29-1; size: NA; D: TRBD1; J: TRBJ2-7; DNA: TGCAGCGTCTTCCGGGACAGGGTATCCGAGCAGTACTTC; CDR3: CSVFRDRVSEQYF
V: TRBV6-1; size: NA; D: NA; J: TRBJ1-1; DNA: TGTGCCAGCAGTGAAACAGGAACAGGTGAAGCTTTCTTT; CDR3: CASSETGTGEAFF
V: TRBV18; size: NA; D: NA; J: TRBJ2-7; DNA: TGTGCCAGCTCACCACCGGGCAGTTACGAGCAGTACTTC; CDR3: CASSPPGSYEQYF
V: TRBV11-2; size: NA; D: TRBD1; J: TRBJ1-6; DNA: TGTGCCAGCAGCTCCAGACAGGGGAACCGTTCACCCCTCCACTTT; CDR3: CASSSRQGNRSPLHF
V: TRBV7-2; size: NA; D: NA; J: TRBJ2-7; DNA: TGTGCCAGCAGCTTCAACAGGGTCTACGAGCAGTACTTC; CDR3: CASSFNRVYEQYF
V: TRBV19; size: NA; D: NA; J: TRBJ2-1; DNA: TGTGCCAGTAGTGCCCCGGGAAGGTTGGGGAACAATGAGCAGTTCTTC; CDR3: CASSAPGRLGNNEQFF
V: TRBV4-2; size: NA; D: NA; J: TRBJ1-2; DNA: TGTGCCAGCAGCCAAGCCGGGGCCTACAAAGGGAACACCTTC; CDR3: CASSQAGAYKGNTF
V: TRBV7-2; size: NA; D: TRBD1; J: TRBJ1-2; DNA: TGTGCCAGCAGCTTAGGAGGGACAGTGACGGTTAGCTATGGCTACACCTTC; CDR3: CASSLGGTVTVSYGYTF
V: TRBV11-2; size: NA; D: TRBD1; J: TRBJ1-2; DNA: TGTGCCAGCAGGGGGACAGTAGATGGCTACACCTTC; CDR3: CASRGTVDGYTF
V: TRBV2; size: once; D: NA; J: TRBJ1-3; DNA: TGTGCCAGCAGTAAGGGGAACTCTGGAAACACCATATATTTT; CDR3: CASSKGNSGNTIYF
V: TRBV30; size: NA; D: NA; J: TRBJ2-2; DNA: TGTGCCTGGAGCTTGCGGGTGAACACCGGGGAGCTGTTTTTT; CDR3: CAWSLRVNTGELFF
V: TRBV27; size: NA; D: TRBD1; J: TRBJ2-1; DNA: TGTGCCAGCAGTACACAGGGGGGCTCCTACAATGAGCAGTTCTTC; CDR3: CASSTQGGSYNEQFF
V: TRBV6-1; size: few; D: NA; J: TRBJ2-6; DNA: TGTGCCAGCAGTGAAGAAATCCATATTGGGGCCAACGTCCTGACTTTC; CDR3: CASSEEIHIGANVLTF
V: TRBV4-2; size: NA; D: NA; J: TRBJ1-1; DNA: TGTGCCAGCAGCCAAGGAGGGGGAGCAGGGAACACTGAAGCTTTCTTT; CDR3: CASSQGGGAGNTEAFF
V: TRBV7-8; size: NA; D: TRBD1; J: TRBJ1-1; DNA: TGTGCCAGCAGCTTAGATTCACGACAGGGGAGTGAAGCTTTCTTT; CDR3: CASSLDSRQGSEAFF
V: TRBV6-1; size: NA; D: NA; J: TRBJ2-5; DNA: TGTGCCAGCATATCCGAGACTAAAGACCAAGAGACCCAGTACTTC; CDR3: CASISETKDQETQYF
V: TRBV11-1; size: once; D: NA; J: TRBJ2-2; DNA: TGTGCCAGCAGCCACAGGGTCGGTACCGGGGAGCTGTTTTTT; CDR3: CASSHRVGTGELFF
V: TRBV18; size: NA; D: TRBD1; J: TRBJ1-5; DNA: TGTGCCAGCTCTCGGGGACAGGGGAACAATCAGCCCCAGCATTTT; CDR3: CASSRGQGNNQPQHF
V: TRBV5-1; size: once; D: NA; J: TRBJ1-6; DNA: TGCGCCAGCAGTTTCGGGAGCTCCTATAATTCACCCCTCCACTTT; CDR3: CASSFGSSYNSPLHF
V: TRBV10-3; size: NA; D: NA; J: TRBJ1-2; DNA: TGTGCCATCAGTGGGGGCAGGGAAGGGTATGGCTACACCTTC; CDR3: CAISGGREGYGYTF
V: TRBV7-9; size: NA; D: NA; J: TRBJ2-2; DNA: TGTGCCAGCAGACTGGAGATCGCGAACACCGGGGAGCTGTTTTTT; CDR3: CASRLEIANTGELFF
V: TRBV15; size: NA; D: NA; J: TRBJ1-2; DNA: TGTGCCACCAGCAGAGACACAGGATATGGCTACACCTTC; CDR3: CATSRDTGYGYTF
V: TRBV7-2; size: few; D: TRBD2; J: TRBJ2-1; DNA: TGTGCCAGCAGCCCCGGTAGCGGGAGCGGCTACAATGAGCAGTTCTTC; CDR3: CASSPGSGSGYNEQFF
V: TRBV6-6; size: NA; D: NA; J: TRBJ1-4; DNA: TGTGCCCTAAGTTCCAGTACCAATGAAAAACTGTTTTTT; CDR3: CALSSSTNEKLFF
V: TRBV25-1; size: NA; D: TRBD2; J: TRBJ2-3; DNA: TGTGCCAGCAGTGAATGGGGGGGTACCCTCACAGATACGCAGTATTTT; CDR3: CASSEWGGTLTDTQYF
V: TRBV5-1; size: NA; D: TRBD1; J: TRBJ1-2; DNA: TGCGCCAGCAGCTCGGAACCGACAGGGGGCCTCACCTTC; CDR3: CASSSEPTGGLTF
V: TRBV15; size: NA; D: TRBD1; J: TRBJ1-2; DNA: TGTGCCACCAGCAGAGAGTACCAGGGGGGGAATGGCTACACCTTC; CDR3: CATSREYQGGNGYTF
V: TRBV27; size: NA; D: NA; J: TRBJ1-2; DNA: TGTGCCAGCAGTTTATTTGGCAGAATTGATGGCTACACCTTC; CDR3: CASSLFGRIDGYTF
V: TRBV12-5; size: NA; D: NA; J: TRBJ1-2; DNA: TGTGCTGGATCCACCCAGGATAACTATGGCTACACCTTC; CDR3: CAGSTQDNYGYTF
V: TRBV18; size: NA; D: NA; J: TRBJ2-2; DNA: TGTGCCAGCTCACCTAGCTCCGGGGAGCTGTTTTTT; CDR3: CASSPSSGELFF
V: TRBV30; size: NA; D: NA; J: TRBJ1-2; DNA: TGTGCCTGGAGTGTCCGACGGGGAACCGGCTATGGCTACACCTTC; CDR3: CAWSVRRGTGYGYTF
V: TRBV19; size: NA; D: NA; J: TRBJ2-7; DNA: TGTGCCAGTAGCCCCGGAAGGGGGGCCACCTACGAGCAGTACTTC; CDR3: CASSPGRGATYEQYF
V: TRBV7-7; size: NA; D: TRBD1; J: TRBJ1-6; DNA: TGTGCCAGCAGCTCGGACAGGAATTCACCCCTCCACTTT; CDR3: CASSSDRNSPLHF
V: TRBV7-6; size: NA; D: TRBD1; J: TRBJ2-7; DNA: TGTGCCAGCAGCGTAGGGGGACAGAAGCACGAGCAGTACTTC; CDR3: CASSVGGQKHEQYF
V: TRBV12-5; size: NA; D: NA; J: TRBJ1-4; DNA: TGTGCTAGTGGTTTGGTACTTCGACAGGAGGGGGAAAAACTGTTTTTT; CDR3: CASGLVLRQEGEKLFF
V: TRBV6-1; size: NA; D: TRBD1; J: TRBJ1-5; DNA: TGTGCCAGCTCATATGACAGGGACTATCAGCCCCAGCATTTT; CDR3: CASSYDRDYQPQHF
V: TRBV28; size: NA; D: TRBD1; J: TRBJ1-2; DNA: TGTGCCAGCAGTGCTCAGGGGGCCGGTGGCTACACCTTC; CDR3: CASSAQGAGGYTF
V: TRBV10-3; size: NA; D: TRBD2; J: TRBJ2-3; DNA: TGTGCCATCACCCTATCGGCTAGCGGGACCACAGATACGCAGTATTTT; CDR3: CAITLSASGTTDTQYF
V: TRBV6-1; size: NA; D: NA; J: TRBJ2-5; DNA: TGTGCCAGCAGGCAAGGGGAGACCCAGTACTTC; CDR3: CASRQGETQYF
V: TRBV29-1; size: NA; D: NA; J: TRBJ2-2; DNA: TGCAGCGTTCCTCGCGGGACGAACACCGGGGAGCTGTTTTTT; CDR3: CSVPRGTNTGELFF
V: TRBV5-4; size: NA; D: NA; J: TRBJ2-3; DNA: TGTGCCAGCGAGGGGGCAGATACGCAGTATTTT; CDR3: CASEGADTQYF
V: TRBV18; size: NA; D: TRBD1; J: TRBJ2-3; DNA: TGTGCCAGCTCACGGAACAGGGGAAACACAGATACGCAGTATTTT; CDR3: CASSRNRGNTDTQYF
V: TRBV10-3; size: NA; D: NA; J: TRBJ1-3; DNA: TGTGCCATCAGTGTAACCATCTCTGGAAACACCATATATTTT; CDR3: CAISVTISGNTIYF
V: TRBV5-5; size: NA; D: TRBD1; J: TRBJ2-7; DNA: TGTGCCAGCAGCTCTGGACAGGGCTACGAGCAGTACTTC; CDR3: CASSSGQGYEQYF
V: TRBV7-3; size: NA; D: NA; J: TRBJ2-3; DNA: TGTGCCAGCAGCTTAGGGGGCCATGGGGGTACGCAGTATTTT; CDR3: CASSLGGHGGTQYF
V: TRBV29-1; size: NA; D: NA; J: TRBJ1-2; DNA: TGCAGCGCTGAAGTCCGGGGAAGGTATGGCTACACCTTC; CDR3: CSAEVRGRYGYTF
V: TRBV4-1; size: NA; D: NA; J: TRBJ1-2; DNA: TGCGCCAGCAGCCAAGAACTCCAAGATACTAACTATGGCTACACCTTC; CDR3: CASSQELQDTNYGYTF